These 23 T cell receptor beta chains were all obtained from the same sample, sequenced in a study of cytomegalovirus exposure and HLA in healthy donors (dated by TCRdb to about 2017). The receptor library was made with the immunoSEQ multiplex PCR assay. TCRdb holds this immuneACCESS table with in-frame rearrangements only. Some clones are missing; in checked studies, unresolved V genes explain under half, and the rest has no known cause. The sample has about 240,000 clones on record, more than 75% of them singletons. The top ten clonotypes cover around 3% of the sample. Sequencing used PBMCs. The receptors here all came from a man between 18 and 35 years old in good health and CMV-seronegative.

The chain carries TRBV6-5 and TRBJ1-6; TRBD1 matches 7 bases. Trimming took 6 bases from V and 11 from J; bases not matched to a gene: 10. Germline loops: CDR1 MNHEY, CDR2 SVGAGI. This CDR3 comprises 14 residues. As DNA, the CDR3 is TGTGCCAGCAGCTCTCCGGGACAGTATACACCCCTCCACTTT. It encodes CASSSPGQYTPLHF.

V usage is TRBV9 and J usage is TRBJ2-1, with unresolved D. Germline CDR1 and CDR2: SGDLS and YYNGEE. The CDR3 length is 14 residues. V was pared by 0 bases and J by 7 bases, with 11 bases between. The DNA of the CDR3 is TGTGCCAGCAGCGTAGCCCCGGAGTTGAATGAGCAGTTCTTC. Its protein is CASSVAPELNEQFF.

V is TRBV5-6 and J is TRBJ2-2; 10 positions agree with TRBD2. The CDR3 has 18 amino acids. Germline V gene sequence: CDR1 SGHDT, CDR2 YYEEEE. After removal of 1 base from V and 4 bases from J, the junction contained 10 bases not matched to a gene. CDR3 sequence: CASSLLGSGRFGTGELFF. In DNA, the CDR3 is TGTGCCAGCAGCTTGTTGGGTAGCGGGAGGTTCGGCACCGGGGAGCTGTTTTTT.

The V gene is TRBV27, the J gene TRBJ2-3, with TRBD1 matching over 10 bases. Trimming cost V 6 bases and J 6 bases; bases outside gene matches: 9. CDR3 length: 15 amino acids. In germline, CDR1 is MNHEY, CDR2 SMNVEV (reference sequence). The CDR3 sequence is CASRLDRGLGDTQYF. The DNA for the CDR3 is TGTGCCAGCAGACTCGACAGGGGGCTTGGGGATACGCAGTATTTT.

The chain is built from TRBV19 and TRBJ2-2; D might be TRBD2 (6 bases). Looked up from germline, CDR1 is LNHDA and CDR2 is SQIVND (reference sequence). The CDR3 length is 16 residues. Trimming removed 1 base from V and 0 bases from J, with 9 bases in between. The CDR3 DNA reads TGTGCCAGTAGTATAGTTGCTAGCGCGAACACCGGGGAGCTGTTTTTT. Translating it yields CASSIVASANTGELFF.

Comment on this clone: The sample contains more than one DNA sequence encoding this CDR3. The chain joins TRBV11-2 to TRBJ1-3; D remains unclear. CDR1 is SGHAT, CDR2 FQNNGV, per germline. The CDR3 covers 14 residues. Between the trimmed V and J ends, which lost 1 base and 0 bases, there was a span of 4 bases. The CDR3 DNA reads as TGTGCCAGCAGCTTAGGTAGCTCTGGAAACACCATATATTTT. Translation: CASSLGSSGNTIYF.

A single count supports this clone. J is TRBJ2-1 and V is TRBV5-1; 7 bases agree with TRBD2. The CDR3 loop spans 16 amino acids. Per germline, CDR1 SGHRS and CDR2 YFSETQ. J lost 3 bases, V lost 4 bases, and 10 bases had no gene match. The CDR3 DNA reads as TGCGCCAGCAGCCCTTTTCGCGGGGGTGACTACAATGAGCAGTTCTTC. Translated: CASSPFRGGDYNEQFF.

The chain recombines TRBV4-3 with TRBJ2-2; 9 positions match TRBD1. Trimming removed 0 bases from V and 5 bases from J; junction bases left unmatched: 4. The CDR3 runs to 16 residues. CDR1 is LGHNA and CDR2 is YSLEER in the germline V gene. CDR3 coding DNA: TGCGCCAGCAGCCAAGATTTGGGGACAGGGACCGGGGAGCTGTTTTTT. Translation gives CASSQDLGTGTGELFF.

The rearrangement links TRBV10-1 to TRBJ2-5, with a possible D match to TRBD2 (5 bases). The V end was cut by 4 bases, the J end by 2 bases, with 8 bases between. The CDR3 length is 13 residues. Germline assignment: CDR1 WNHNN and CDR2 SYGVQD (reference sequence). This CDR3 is CASSGIAQETQYF. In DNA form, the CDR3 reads TGCGCCAGCAGTGGGATAGCGCAAGAGACCCAGTACTTC.

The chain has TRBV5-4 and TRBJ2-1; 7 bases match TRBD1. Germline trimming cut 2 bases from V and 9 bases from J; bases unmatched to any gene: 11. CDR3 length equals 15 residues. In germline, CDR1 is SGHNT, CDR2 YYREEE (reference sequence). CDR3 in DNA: TGTGCCAGCAGCTTCCGGGACAGCCCAGCCGGTGAGCAGTTCTTC. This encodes CASSFRDSPAGEQFF. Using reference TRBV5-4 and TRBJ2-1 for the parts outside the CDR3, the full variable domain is ETGVTQSPTHLIKTRGQQVTLRCSSQSGHNTVSWYQQALGQGPQFIFQYYREEENGRGNFPPRFSGLQFPNYSSELNVNALELDDSALYLCASSFRDSPAGEQFFGPGTRLTVL.

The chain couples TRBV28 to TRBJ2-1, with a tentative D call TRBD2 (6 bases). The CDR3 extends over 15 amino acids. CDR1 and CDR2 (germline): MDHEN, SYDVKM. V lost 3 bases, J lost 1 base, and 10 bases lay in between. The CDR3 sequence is CASSFYGSSYNEQFF. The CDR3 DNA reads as TGTGCCAGCAGTTTTTACGGGAGTTCCTACAATGAGCAGTTCTTC.

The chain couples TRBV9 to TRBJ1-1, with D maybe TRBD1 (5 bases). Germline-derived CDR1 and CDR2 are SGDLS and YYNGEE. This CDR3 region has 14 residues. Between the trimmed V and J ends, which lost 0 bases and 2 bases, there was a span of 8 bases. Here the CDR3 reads CASSVADSNTEAFF. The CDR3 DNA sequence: TGTGCCAGCAGCGTAGCAGACAGTAACACTGAAGCTTTCTTT.

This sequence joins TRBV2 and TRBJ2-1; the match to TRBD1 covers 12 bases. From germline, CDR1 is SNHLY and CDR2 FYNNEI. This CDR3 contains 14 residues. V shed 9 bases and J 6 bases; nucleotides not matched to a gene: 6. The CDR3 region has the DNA TGTGCCAGTGGCTGGGACAGGGGGCGCAATGAGCAGTTCTTC. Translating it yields CASGWDRGRNEQFF.

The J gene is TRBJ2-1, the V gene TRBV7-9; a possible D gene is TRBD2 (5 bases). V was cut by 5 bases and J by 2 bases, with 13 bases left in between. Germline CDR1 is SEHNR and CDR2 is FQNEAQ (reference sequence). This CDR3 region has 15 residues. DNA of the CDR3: TGTGCCAGCAGCGCCTCTAGCTCTGCCTACAATGAGCAGTTCTTC. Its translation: CASSASSSAYNEQFF.

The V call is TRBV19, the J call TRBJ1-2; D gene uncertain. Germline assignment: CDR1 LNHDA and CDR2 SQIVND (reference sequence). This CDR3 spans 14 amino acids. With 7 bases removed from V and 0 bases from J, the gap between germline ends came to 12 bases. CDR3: CASTTIGANYGYTF. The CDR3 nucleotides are TGTGCCAGTACAACGATAGGAGCTAACTATGGCTACACCTTC.

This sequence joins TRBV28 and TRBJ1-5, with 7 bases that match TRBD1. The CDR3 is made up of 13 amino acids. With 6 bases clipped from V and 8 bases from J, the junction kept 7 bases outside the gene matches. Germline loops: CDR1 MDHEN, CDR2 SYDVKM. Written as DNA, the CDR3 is TGTGCCAGCAGGCAAGGGGGCGGGAAGCCCCAGCATTTT. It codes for CASRQGGGKPQHF.

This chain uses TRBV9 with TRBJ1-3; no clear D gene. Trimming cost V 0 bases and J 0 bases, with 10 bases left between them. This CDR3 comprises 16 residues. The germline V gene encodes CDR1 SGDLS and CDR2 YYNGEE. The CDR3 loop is CASSVATSPSGNTIYF. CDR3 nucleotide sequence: TGTGCCAGCAGCGTAGCTACCTCCCCCTCTGGAAACACCATATATTTT.

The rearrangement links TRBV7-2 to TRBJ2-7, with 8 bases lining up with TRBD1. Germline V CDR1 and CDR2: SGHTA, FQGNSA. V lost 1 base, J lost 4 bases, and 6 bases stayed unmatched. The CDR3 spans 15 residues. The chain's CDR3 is CASSLDGTGGYEQYF. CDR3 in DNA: TGTGCCAGCAGCTTAGACGGAACAGGGGGGTACGAGCAGTACTTC.

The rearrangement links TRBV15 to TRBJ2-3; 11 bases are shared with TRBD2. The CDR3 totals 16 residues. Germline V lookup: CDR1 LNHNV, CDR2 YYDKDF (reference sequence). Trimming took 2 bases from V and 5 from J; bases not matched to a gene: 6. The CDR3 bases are TGTGCCACCAGCAGACTCATACTAGCGGGAGAAGATACGCAGTATTTT. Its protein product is CATSRLILAGEDTQYF. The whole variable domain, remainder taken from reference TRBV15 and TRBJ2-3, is DAMVIQNPRYQVTQFGKPVTLSCSQTLNHNVMYWYQQKSSQAPKLLFHYYDKDFNNEADTPDNFQSRRPNTSFCFLDIRSPGLGDTAMYLCATSRLILAGEDTQYFGPGTRLTVL.

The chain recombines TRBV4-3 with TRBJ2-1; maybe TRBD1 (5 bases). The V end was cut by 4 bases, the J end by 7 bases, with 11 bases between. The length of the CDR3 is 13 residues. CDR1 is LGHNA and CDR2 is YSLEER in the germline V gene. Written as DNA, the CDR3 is TGCGCCAGCAGCCGACAGCTGGAGAATGAGCAGTTCTTC. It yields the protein CASSRQLENEQFF.

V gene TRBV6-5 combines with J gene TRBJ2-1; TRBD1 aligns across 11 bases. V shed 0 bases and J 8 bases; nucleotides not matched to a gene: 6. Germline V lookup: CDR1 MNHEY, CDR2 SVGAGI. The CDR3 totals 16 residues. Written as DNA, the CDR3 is TGTGCCAGCAGTTACTCGCCGGGACAGGGGGTGGATGAGCAGTTCTTC. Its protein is CASSYSPGQGVDEQFF.

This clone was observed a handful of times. The CDR3 reads CASSRGDYGYTF. CDR3 bases: TGTGCCAGCAGTCGGGGGGACTATGGCTACACCTTC. V usage is TRBV5-6 and J usage is TRBJ1-2; possible D gene TRBD1, 5 bases. Germline CDR1 and CDR2: SGHDT and YYEEEE. The CDR3 loop spans 12 amino acids. V shed 5 bases and J shed 3 bases, with 8 bases lying between them.

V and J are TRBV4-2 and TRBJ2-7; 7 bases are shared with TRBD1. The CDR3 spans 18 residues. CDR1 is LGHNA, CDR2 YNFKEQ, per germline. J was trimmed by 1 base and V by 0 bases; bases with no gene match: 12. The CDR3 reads CASSQDPTGLYSSYEQYF. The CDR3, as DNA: TGTGCCAGCAGCCAAGATCCGACAGGGCTGTACTCTTCCTACGAGCAGTACTTC.